This entry features one T cell receptor beta chain sequence. Its antigen is unknown. V lost 5 bases to trimming and J lost 14 bases, with 13 bases between them. Germline values: CDR1 SGHAT, CDR2 FQDESV (reference sequence). This CDR3 comprises 12 residues. The data were obtained in a study of T-cell memory formation after mild COVID-19. Study-level information: There were largely donor-specific TCR clusters.

TCRdb analysed the 5' RACE reads with MiXCR anew, one entry per CDR3 protein. The repertoire holds about 350,000 distinct CDR3 sequences, with roughly an eighth as singletons. Study findings and constraints: Some SARS-CoV-2-responding clones were already detected in memory before infection. Contracting clones localized mainly to CM and EM when CD4+ and mainly to EMRA when CD8+. Contracting clones from day 15 to 85 showed balanced CD4/CD8; later expanders favored CD4+.

The source of this sequence is a man aged 18 to 30 who had mild COVID-19 (a few samples of this study predate the infection). Cell type and time point are not known. Sequencing was carried out using PBMCs or a T cell subset sorted from them (not recorded which). The J gene is TRBJ1-6, the V gene TRBV11-1; D remains ambiguous. The CDR3 sequence is CASSARGVALHF. CDR3 DNA: TGTGCCAGCAGCGCTCGTGGTGTAGCCCTCCACTTT.